Detailed here is one T cell receptor beta chain. Its antigen is undetermined. The sample originates from a study of T cell repertoires in cytomegalovirus infection. Study background: The public TCR beta signatures pointed to both CMV infection and matching HLA type.

The length of the CDR3 is 13 residues. V was trimmed by 8 bases and J by 0 bases, leaving 8 bases between them. CDR1 MDHEN and CDR2 SYDVKM come from the germline V gene. TCRdb re-analysed the reads in MiXCR, keeping a single row per CDR3 protein. The sample holds about 920,000 distinct CDR3 sequences; approximately 33% are singletons and the top ten take 10% to 15%. General study results and limits: CMV carriers having the relevant HLA were flagged by cumulative public TCR beta family frequency. Clonotype analysis showed dominance of the ex vivo response by HLA-C-restricted CMV-specific TCR beta clonotypes.

The sample in question was cultured CD8+ T cells from PBMCs, obtained from culture after CMV antigen stimulation. The rearrangement links TRBV28 to TRBJ2-1; D not resolved. The sequence came from a human donor in good health (CMV status not recorded). Some clones in this sample may be carry-over from other donors' samples. CDR3 nucleotides: TGTGCCAGCGGGCAGCCCTCCTACAATGAGCAGTTCTTC. Protein sequence: CASGQPSYNEQFF.